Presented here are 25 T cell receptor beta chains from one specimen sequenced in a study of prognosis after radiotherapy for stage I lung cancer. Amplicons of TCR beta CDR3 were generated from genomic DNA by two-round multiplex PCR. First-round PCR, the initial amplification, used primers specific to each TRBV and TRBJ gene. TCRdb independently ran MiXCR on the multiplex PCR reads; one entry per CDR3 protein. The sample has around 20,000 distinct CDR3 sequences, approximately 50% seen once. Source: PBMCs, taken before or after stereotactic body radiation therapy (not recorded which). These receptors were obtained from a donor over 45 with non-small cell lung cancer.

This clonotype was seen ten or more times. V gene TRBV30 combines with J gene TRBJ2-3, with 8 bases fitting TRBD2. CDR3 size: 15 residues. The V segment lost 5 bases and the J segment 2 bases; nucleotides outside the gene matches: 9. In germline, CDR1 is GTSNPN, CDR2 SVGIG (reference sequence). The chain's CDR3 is CAWAPSGLATDTQYF. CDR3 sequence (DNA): TGTGCCTGGGCACCCAGTGGACTAGCCACAGATACGCAGTATTTT.

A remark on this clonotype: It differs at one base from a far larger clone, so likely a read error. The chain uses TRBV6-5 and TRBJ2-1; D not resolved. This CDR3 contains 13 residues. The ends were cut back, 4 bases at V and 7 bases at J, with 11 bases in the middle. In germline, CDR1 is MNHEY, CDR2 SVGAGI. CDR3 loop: CASSSSMENEQFF. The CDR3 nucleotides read TGTGCCAGCAGTTCCTCCATGGAGAATGAGCAGTTCTTC.

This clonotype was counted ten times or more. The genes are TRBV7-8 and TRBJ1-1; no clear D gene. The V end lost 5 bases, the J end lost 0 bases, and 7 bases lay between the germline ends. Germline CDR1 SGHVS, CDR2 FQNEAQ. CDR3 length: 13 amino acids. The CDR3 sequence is CASSGILNTEAFF. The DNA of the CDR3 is TGTGCCAGCAGCGGGATTCTGAACACTGAAGCTTTCTTT.

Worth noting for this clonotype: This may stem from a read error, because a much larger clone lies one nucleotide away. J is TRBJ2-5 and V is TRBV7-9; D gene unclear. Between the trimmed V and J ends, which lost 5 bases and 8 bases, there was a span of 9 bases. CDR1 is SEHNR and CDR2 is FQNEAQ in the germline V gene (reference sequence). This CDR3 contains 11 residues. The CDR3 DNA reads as TGTGCCAGCAGCCAGATGGATACCCAGTACTTC. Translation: CASSQMDTQYF.

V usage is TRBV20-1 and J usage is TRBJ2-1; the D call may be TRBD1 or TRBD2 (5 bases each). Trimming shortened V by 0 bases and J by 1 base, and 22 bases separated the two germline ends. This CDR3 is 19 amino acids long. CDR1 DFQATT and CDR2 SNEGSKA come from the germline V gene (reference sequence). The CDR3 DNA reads TGCAGTGCTAGAGATCAGTTTAATTTGAGGGGTAGGTCCTACAATGAGCAGTTCTTC. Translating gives CSARDQFNLRGRSYNEQFF.

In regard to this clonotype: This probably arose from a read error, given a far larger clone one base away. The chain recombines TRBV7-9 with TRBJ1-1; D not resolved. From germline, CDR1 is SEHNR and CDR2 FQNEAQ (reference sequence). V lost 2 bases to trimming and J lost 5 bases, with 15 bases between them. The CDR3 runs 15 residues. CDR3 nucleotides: TGTGCCAGCAGCTTAAGTGACGGGTTGGTGACTGAAGCTTTCTTT. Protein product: CASSLSDGLVTEAFF.

CDR3 region: CASSRLQGTRVSGELFF. CDR3 sequence (DNA): TGTGCCAGCAGTCGTTTACAGGGCACCCGGGTGTCCGGGGAGCTGTTTTTT. The chain employs TRBV7-8 and TRBJ2-2, with D maybe TRBD1 (6 bases). The V gene lost 6 bases and the J gene lost 6 bases, with 23 bases spanning the gap. The CDR3 spans 17 residues. The germline gives CDR1 SGHVS, CDR2 FQNEAQ.

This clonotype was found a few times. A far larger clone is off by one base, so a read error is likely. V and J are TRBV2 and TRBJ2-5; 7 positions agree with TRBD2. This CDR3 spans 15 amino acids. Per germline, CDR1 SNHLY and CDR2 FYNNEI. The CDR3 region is CASSLGSGGRETHYF. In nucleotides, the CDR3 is TGTGCCAGCAGCTTAGGGAGCGGAGGGCGGGAGACCCATTACTTC.

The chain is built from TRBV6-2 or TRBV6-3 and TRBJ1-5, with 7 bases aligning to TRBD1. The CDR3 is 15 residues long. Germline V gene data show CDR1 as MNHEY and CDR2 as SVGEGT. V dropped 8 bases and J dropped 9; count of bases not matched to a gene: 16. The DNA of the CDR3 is TGTGCCAGCTCGATAAGAGGACAGGCCCCAAGGCCCCAGCATTTT. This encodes CASSIRGQAPRPQHF.

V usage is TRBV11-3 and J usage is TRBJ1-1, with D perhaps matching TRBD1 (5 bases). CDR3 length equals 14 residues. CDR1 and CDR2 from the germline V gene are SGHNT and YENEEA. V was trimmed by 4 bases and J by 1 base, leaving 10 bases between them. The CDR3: CASSSRGGNTEAFF. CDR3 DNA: TGTGCCAGCAGCTCCCGGGGGGGGAACACTGAAGCTTTCTTT.

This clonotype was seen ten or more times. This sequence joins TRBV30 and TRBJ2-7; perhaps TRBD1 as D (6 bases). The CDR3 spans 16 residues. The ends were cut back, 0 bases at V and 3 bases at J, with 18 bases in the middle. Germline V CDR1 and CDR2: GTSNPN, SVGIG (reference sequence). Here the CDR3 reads CAWSVFGYRDHYEQYF. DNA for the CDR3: TGTGCCTGGAGTGTTTTCGGTTACAGGGACCACTACGAGCAGTACTTC. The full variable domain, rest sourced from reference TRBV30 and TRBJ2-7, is SQTIHQWPATLVQPVGSPLSLECTVEGTSNPNLYWYRQAAGRGLQLLFYSVGIGQISSEVPQNLSASRPQDRQFILSSKKLLLSDSGFYLCAWSVFGYRDHYEQYFGPGTRLTVT.

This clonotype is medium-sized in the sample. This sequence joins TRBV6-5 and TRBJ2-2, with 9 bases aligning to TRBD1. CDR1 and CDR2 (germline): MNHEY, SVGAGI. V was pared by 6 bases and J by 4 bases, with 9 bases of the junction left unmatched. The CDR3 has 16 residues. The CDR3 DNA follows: TGTGCCAGCAGGAGGGGGACAGGGAGCGGCACCGGGGAGCTGTTTTTT. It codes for CASRRGTGSGTGELFF.

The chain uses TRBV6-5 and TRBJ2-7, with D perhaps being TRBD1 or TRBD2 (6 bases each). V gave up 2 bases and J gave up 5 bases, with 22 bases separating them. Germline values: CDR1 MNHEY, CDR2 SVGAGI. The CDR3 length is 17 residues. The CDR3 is CASSYLPRGQDGNEQYF. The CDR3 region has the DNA TGTGCCAGCAGTTACCTCCCACGGGGGCAGGACGGCAACGAGCAGTACTTC.

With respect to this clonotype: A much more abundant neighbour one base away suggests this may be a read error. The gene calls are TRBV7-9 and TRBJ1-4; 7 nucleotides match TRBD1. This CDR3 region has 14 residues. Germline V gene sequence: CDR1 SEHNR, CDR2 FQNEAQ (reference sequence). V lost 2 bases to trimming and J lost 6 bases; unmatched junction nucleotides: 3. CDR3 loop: CASSLRGGHEKLFF. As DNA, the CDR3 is TGTGCCAGCAGCTTAAGAGGGGGCCATGAAAAACTGTTTTTT. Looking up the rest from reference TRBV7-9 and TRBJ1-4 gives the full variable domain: DTGVSQNPRHKITKRGQNVTFRCDPISEHNRLYWYRQTLGQGPEFLTYFQNEAQLEKSRLLSDRFSAERPKGSFSTLEIQRTEQGDSAMYLCASSLRGGHEKLFFGSGTQLSVL.

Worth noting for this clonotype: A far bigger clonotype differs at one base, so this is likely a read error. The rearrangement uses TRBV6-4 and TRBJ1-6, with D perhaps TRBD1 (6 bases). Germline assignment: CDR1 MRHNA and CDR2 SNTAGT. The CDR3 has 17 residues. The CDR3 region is CASRRAPGGSYNSPIHF. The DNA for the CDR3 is TGTGCCAGCAGAAGGGCCCCCGGGGGCTCCTATAATTCACCCATCCACTTT.

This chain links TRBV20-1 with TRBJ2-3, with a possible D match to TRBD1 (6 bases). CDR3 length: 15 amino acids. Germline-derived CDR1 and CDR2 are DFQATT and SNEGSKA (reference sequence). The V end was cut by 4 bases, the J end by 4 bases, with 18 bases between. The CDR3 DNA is TGCAGTGCTACTAACCGTGACAGGTTCTCAGATACGCAGTATTTT. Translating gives CSATNRDRFSDTQYF.

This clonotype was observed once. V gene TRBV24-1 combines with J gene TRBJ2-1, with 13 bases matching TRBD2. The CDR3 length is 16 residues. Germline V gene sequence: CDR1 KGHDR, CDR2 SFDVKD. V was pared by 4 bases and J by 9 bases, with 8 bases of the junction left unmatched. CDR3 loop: CATSDTTSGRVGEQFF. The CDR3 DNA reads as TGTGCCACCAGTGACACAACTAGCGGGAGGGTCGGTGAGCAGTTCTTC.

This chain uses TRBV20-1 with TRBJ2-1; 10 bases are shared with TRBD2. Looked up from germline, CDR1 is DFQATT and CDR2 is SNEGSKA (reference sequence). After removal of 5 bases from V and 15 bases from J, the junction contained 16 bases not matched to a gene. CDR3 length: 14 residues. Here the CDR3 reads CSASSGSWHNDRFF. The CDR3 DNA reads TGCAGTGCTTCTAGCGGGAGTTGGCACAATGATCGGTTCTTC.

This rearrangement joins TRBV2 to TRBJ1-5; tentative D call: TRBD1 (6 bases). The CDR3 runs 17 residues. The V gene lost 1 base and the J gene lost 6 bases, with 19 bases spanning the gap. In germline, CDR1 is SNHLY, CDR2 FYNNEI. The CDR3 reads CASSEGFGRGDGQPQHF. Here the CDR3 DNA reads TGTGCCAGCAGTGAAGGGTTTGGCAGGGGCGACGGTCAGCCCCAGCATTTT.

CDR3 loop: CASGTVASYEQYF. Here the CDR3 DNA reads TGTGCCAGCGGTACAGTGGCATCCTACGAGCAGTACTTC. The V gene is TRBV2, the J gene TRBJ2-7; D ambiguous. Trimming shortened V by 8 bases and J by 1 base, and 12 bases separated the two germline ends. Per germline, CDR1 SNHLY and CDR2 FYNNEI. The CDR3 has 13 residues.

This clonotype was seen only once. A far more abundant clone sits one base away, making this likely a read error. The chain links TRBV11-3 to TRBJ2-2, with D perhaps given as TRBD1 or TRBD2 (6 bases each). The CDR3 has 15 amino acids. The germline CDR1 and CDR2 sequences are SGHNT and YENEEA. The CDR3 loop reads CASSPGPGDTGGLFF. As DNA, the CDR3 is TGTGCCAGCAGCCCCGGCCCGGGGGACACCGGGGGGCTGTTTTTT.

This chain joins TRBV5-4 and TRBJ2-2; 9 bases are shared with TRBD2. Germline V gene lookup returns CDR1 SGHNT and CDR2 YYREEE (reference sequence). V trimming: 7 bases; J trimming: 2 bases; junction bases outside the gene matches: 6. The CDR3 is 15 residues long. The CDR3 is CASARGGPNTGELFF. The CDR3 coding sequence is TGTGCCAGCGCGCGGGGGGGGCCTAACACCGGGGAGCTGTTTTTT.

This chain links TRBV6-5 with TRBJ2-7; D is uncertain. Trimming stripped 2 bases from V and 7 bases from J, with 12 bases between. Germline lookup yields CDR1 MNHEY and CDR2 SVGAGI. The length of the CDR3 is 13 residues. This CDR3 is CASSYMALREQYF. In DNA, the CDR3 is TGTGCCAGCAGTTACATGGCCCTGAGGGAGCAGTACTTC.

In DNA form, the CDR3 reads TGCAGTGCTATAGCGGTATCCTCATCCTACGAGCAGTACTTC. Translated, it gives CSAIAVSSSYEQYF. The chain carries TRBV20-1 and TRBJ2-7; weak D call: TRBD2 (6 bases). The V end lost 4 bases, the J end lost 1 base, and 14 bases lay between the germline ends. The germline CDR1 and CDR2 sequences are DFQATT and SNEGSKA (reference sequence). This CDR3 is 14 amino acids long.

The CDR3, as DNA: TGCAGTGCCCCAACTCGGGAGACTTCCTACAATGAGCAGTTCTTC. Its protein product is CSAPTRETSYNEQFF. This chain links TRBV20-1 with TRBJ2-1; maybe TRBD2 (6 bases). The ends were cut back, 6 bases at V and 1 base at J, with 16 bases in the middle. Germline V gives CDR1 DFQATT, CDR2 SNEGSKA (reference sequence). This CDR3 spans 15 amino acids.